The 14 T cell receptor beta chains listed next were all sequenced from one sample in a study of radiotherapy plus CTLA-4 blockade in lung cancer. The assay was immunoSEQ multiplex PCR, and TCRdb's table has in-frame clones only and misses some. The table has about 76,000 clones, under 90% seen once. Material: peripheral blood, obtained from a patient treated with radiotherapy plus ipilimumab. The receptors come from a human donor with non-small cell lung cancer who had stable disease on radiotherapy plus ipilimumab.

The gene calls are TRBV7-8 and TRBJ2-3; 9 bases agree with TRBD2. Trimming took 5 bases from V and 2 from J; bases not matched to a gene: 5. CDR3 length equals 15 residues. CDR1 and CDR2 (germline): SGHVS, FQNEAQ. The CDR3 bases are TGTGCCAGCAGCCTAGGACTAGCGAACACAGATACGCAGTATTTT. It translates to CASSLGLANTDTQYF. Complete variable domain (other parts from reference TRBV7-8 and TRBJ2-3): GAGVSQSPRYKVAKRGQDVALRCDPISGHVSLFWYQQALGQGPEFLTYFQNEAQLDKSGLPSDRFFAERPEGSVSTLKIQRTQQEDSAVYLCASSLGLANTDTQYFGPGTRLTVL.

This clone showed up just a few times. This chain connects TRBV29-1 to TRBJ2-3; 7 bases are a match to TRBD2. The CDR3 sequence is 15 residues long. Trimming at V came to 2 bases and at J to 1 base, leaving 6 bases not matched to a gene. Germline CDR1 is SQVTM and CDR2 is ANQGSEA. The CDR3 here is CSVEIPRGGTDTQYF. CDR3 DNA sequence: TGCAGCGTTGAAATCCCCCGGGGGGGCACAGATACGCAGTATTTT.

The genes are TRBV10-2 and TRBJ1-3, with D unresolved. V was clipped by 0 bases and J by 1 base, with 7 bases between them. The CDR3 is 15 residues long. CDR1 and CDR2 from the germline V gene are WSHSY and SAAADI. This CDR3 reads CASSESGGSGNTIYF. DNA of the CDR3: TGCGCCAGCAGTGAGTCGGGAGGTTCTGGAAACACCATATATTTT.

V and J are TRBV14 and TRBJ2-3; TRBD2 agrees at 11 bases. The CDR3 loop spans 15 amino acids. J gave up 9 bases and V 4 bases, and 9 bases lay outside the gene matches. In germline, CDR1 is SGHDN, CDR2 FVKESK. The CDR3 DNA reads as TGTGCCAGCAGCCTTGCGACTAGCGGGGTTGGCACGCAGTATTTT. This translates into CASSLATSGVGTQYF.

V and J are TRBV13 and TRBJ2-3; D uncertain. In germline, CDR1 is PRHDT, CDR2 FYEKMQ (reference sequence). The CDR3 covers 16 residues. V was clipped by 4 bases and J by 2 bases, with 16 bases between them. This CDR3 reads CASSSSRAAATDTQYF. CDR3 DNA sequence: TGTGCCAGCAGCTCTTCTAGGGCTGCCGCCACAGATACGCAGTATTTT.

V usage is TRBV7-2 and J usage is TRBJ2-1, with TRBD2 matching over 7 bases. Trimming removed 4 bases from V and 10 bases from J; junction bases left unmatched: 7. This CDR3 is built from 13 residues. The germline CDR1 and CDR2 sequences are SGHTA and FQGNSA. CDR3 residues: CASSSRGSGEQFF. The CDR3 DNA sequence: TGTGCCAGCAGCTCCCGAGGTAGCGGGGAGCAGTTCTTC.

The chain has TRBV5-6 and TRBJ1-3, with D uncertain. Germline CDR1 SGHDT, CDR2 YYEEEE. This CDR3 has 17 amino acids. V lost 4 bases and J 0 bases, leaving 17 bases between the germline ends. The CDR3 DNA sequence: TGTGCCAGCAGCAGGAGGGTCAGACCAAGCTCTGGAAACACCATATATTTT. Amino acid sequence: CASSRRVRPSSGNTIYF.

This clone was counted a single time. V and J are TRBV11-2 and TRBJ2-1; 8 bases map to TRBD2. The length of the CDR3 is 16 residues. Germline CDR1 and CDR2: SGHAT and FQNNGV. Trimming cost V 6 bases and J 4 bases; bases outside gene matches: 11. The DNA of the CDR3 is TGTGCCAGCAGTCTAAGGGGCGGGGGGCTATACAATGAGCAGTTCTTC. Protein: CASSLRGGGLYNEQFF.

The chain joins TRBV9 to TRBJ2-5; no clear D gene. The ends were cut back, 0 bases at V and 4 bases at J, with 10 bases in the middle. The CDR3 covers 14 residues. From germline, CDR1 is SGDLS and CDR2 YYNGEE. Here the CDR3 reads CASSVGLELETQYF. The CDR3 coding sequence is TGTGCCAGCAGCGTAGGCCTTGAACTAGAGACCCAGTACTTC.

Turning to this clone: Within the sample, other DNA sequences also encode this same CDR3. V usage is TRBV4-1 and J usage is TRBJ2-7, with D perhaps assigned TRBD1 or TRBD2 (5 bases each). Trimming removed 1 base at V and 2 bases at J, with 12 bases between. CDR1 MGHRA and CDR2 YSYEKL come from the germline V gene. This CDR3 has 15 residues. The CDR3 sequence: CASSQGRGEAYEQYF. The CDR3 DNA is TGCGCCAGCAGCCAAGGACGGGGCGAGGCCTACGAGCAGTACTTC.

The chain carries TRBV27 and TRBJ2-7, with 7 bases matching TRBD2. Germline values: CDR1 MNHEY, CDR2 SMNVEV (reference sequence). The V gene end was trimmed by 3 bases and the J gene end by 4 bases; junction bases not matched to a gene: 6. The CDR3 length is 14 residues. The CDR3: CASSFVGRSYEQYF. The CDR3 bases are TGTGCCAGCAGTTTTGTCGGGAGGTCGTACGAGCAGTACTTC.

The gene calls are TRBV10-1 and TRBJ1-2; 8 bases are a match to TRBD1. Germline lookup yields CDR1 WNHNN and CDR2 SYGVQD (reference sequence). Trimming removed 9 bases from V and 3 bases from J; junction bases left unmatched: 18. CDR3 length: 17 amino acids. CDR3 in amino acids: CARLLSGQAPRDYGYTF. The DNA of the CDR3 is TGCGCCAGGCTATTGTCGGGACAGGCGCCACGGGACTATGGCTACACCTTC.

The V and J genes are TRBV15 and TRBJ2-7; TRBD1 matches 7 bases. V trimming: 3 bases; J trimming: 0 bases; junction bases outside the gene matches: 2. Germline loops: CDR1 LNHNV, CDR2 YYDKDF (reference sequence). The CDR3 contains 14 residues. The CDR3 DNA sequence: TGTGCCACCAGCAGGACAGGGTTCTCCTACGAGCAGTACTTC. Amino acid sequence: CATSRTGFSYEQYF.

V usage is TRBV18 and J usage is TRBJ2-1; TRBD2 aligns across 8 bases. The CDR3 length is 18 residues. J was trimmed by 6 bases and V by 3 bases; bases with no gene match: 16. Per germline, CDR1 KGHSH and CDR2 LQKENI. CDR3 loop: CASSPGDSGVLETNEQFF. The DNA for the CDR3 is TGTGCCAGCTCACCTGGTGATAGCGGGGTACTAGAAACCAATGAGCAGTTCTTC.